Here is one T cell receptor (beta chain) with its context. Its antigen specificity is not known. No base-level quality is on record; no much larger clone is a single base apart. Taken from cysteine to phenylalanine, the CDR3 has 16 residues. Just the 48-base CDR3 DNA is kept, in frame starting at base 1. CDR1 and CDR2, looked up from the germline V gene, are SGHDT and YYEEEE. Trimming costs V 0 bases and J 0 bases, and their ends lie 13 bases apart. TCRB and TCRAD loci were amplified from a standardized quantity of quality-controlled genomic DNA using the immunoSEQ multiplex PCR assay. The V(D)J region was spanned by amplicons of a length sufficient to cover the CDR3 and to identify V and J genes. Through the commercial immunoSEQ service, the amplicons were sequenced on an Illumina platform. In the authors' own workflow: Primer bias and sequencing errors were corrected using previously described methods, and TCRAD and TCRB definitions followed the IMGT database. immunoSEQ Analyzer 3.0 and VDJTools were used for repertoire analysis, which covered basic statistics, V/J segment usage, diversity estimates, rarefaction and pairwise overlap. Diversity was estimated with Chao1, ChaoE, Efron-Thisted, Shannon and inverse Simpson indices, and also on datasets down-sampled to the smallest sample. For repertoire overlap, CDR3 nucleotide sequence, V gene and J gene had to match strictly, and clustering was done by Jaccard-based multidimensional scaling. Here the immuneACCESS table is served through TCRdb, limited to in-frame sequences with V and J called. Missing clones are a known gap in these copies; in checked studies unresolved V genes cover under half, and the rest lacks a known reason. That table furnishes V, J and clone size, whereas the DNA furnished D and trimming. Recorded for this sample are roughly 77,000 clones; 85% to 95% of them occurred a single time. The top ten clones comprise about 0.03% of the sample.

Thymus tissue was collected as surgical resects that were removed during corrective cardiac surgery. In Finland, the donors were immunologically healthy infants who were having open corrective cardiac surgery for congenital heart defects. After being mechanically released from the tissue, thymocytes were kept at -70 degrees C in pellets of roughly 9.5-31 million cells. Genomic DNA was extracted from frozen cell pellets with a QIAsymphony instrument. This entry comes from a study of human thymus T cells (TCRdb year 2020). With regard to the full study: The study described the TCR alpha and beta repertoires in eight or nine infant thymus samples and four matching peripheral blood samples. Donor ages ranging from roughly 6 to 250 days were recorded, and 5 or 6 male and a couple of female infants were included in the cohort.

Broader findings and caveats from the paper: Both the thymic and the peripheral blood repertoires appeared to show biased V and J gene segment usage. According to the related research, thymic TCR repertoires were highly overlapping among unrelated individuals. On average, thymus samples gave 750,000 to 1,000,000 unique TCRB clonotypes, whereas blood samples gave about 84,000.

This receptor was taken from a girl under three years old with a congenital heart defect but otherwise immunologically healthy. The chain links TRBV5-6 with TRBJ2-7; TRBD1 might be the D gene, on 5 matching bases. Sequenced sample: thymus tissue. The DNA sequence follows: TGTGCCAGCAGCTTGGAGTACAGGCGAAACTCCTACGAGCAGTACTTC. Translation gives CASSLEYRRNSYEQYF.